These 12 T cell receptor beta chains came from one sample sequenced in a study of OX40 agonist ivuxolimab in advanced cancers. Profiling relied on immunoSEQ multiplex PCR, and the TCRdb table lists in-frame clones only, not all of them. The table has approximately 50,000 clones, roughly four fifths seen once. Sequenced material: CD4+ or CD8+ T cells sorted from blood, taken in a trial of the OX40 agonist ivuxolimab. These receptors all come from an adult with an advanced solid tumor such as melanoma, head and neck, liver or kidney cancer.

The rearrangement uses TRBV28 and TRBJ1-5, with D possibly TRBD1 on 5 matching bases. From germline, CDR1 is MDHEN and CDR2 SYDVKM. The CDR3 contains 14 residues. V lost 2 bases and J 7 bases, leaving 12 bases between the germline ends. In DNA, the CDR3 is TGTGCCAGCAGTTTAACCAGGGACGTACAGCCCCAGCATTTT. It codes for CASSLTRDVQPQHF.

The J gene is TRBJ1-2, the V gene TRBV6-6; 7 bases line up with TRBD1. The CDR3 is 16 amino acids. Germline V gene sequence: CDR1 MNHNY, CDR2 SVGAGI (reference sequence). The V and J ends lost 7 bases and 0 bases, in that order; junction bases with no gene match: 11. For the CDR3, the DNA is TGTGCCAGCAAGTTATTTGACAGGGCGGCTAACTATGGCTACACCTTC. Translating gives CASKLFDRAANYGYTF.

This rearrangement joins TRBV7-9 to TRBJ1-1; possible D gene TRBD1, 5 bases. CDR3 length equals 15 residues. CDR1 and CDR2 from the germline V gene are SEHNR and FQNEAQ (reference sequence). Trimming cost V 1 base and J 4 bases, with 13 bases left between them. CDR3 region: CASSLGGVRFTEAFF. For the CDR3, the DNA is TGTGCCAGCAGCTTAGGAGGGGTAAGGTTCACTGAAGCTTTCTTT.

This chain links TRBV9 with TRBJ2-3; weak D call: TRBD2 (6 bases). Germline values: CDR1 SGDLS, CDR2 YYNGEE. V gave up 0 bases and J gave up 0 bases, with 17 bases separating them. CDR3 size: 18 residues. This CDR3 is CASSVASQTGTSTDTQYF. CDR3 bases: TGTGCCAGCAGCGTAGCCTCCCAAACTGGGACTAGCACAGATACGCAGTATTTT.

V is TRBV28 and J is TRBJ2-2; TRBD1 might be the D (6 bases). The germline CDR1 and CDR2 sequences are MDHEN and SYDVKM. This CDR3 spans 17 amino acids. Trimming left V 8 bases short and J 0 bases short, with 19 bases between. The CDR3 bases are TGTGCCAGCCCCCCTTCGACCGGGACAACGAACACCGGGGAGCTGTTTTTT. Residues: CASPPSTGTTNTGELFF.

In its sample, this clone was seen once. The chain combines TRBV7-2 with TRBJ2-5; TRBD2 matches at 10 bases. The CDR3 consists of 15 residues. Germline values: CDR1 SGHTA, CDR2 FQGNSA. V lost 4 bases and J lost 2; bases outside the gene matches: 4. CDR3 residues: CASSWTSGGQETQYF. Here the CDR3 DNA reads TGTGCCAGCAGCTGGACTAGCGGAGGACAAGAGACCCAGTACTTC. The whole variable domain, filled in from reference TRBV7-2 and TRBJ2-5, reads GAGVSQSPSNKVTEKGKDVELRCDPISGHTALYWYRQSLGQGLEFLIYFQGNSAPDKSGLPSDRFSAERTGGSVSTLTIQRTQQEDSAVYLCASSWTSGGQETQYFGPGTRLLVL.

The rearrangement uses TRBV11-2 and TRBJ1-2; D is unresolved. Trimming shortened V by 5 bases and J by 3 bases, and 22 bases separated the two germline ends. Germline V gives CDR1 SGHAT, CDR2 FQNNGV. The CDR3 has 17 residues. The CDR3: CASSPRSGIPGDYGYTF. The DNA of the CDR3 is TGTGCCAGCAGCCCCCGGTCCGGGATCCCGGGTGACTATGGCTACACCTTC.

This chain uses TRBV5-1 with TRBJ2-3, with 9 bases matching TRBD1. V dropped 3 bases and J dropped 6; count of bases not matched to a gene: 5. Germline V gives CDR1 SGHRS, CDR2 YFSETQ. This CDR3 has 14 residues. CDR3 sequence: CASSYTGGRDTQYF. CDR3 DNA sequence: TGCGCCAGCAGCTATACAGGGGGCAGGGATACGCAGTATTTT.

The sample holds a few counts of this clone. CDR3 DNA sequence: TGTGCCAGCAGTTACACAGGGGTTTCCCTCCACTTT. Translated, it gives CASSYTGVSLHF. The chain recombines TRBV6-5 with TRBJ1-6, with 7 bases fitting TRBD1. The CDR3 consists of 12 residues. Germline V gives CDR1 MNHEY, CDR2 SVGAGI. Trimming at V came to 2 bases and at J to 14 bases, leaving 3 bases not matched to a gene.

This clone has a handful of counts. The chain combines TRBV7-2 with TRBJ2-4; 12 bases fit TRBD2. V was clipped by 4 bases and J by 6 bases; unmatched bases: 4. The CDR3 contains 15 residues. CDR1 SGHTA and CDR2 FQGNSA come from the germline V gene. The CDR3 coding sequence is TGTGCCAGCAGCTCACAGGGACTAGCGGGAAACATTCAGTACTTC. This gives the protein CASSSQGLAGNIQYF.

For the CDR3, the DNA is TGTGCCAGCATCCAGGGACAGGGGGCTTTTTTCGCCGAGCAGTACTTC. It codes for CASIQGQGAFFAEQYF. The chain recombines TRBV28 with TRBJ2-7; the match to TRBD1 covers 12 bases. Looked up from germline, CDR1 is MDHEN and CDR2 is SYDVKM. Losses at the gene ends were 7 bases for V and 6 bases for J; bases not matched to a gene: 13. CDR3 length: 16 amino acids.

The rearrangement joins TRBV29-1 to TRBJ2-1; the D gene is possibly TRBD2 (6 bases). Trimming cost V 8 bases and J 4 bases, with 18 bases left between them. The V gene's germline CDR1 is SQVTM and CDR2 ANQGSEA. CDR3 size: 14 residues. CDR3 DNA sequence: TGCAGCCCCCCGTGGGCGGGGCTATACAATGAGCAGTTCTTC. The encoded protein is CSPPWAGLYNEQFF.